These 13 T cell receptor beta chains came from one sample sequenced in a study of shared clonotypes between healthy human individuals (dated by TCRdb to 2020 to 2022). The library was generated by the immunoSEQ multiplex PCR assay. In its TCRdb copy, this immuneACCESS table keeps in-frame sequences only and misses some clones. Where compared with another copy, unresolved V genes explain less than half of these, and the others have no known cause. The sample yields about 480,000 clones; about four fifths were counted once. The ten top clones hold roughly 13% of the sample. The sample was PBMCs. These receptors were obtained from a middle-aged woman in good health. Some clones in this sample may be carry-over from other donors' samples.

The gene calls are TRBV5-4 and TRBJ2-7; 7 bases agree with TRBD1. Trimming cost V 5 bases and J 7 bases; bases outside gene matches: 9. The V gene's germline CDR1 is SGHNT and CDR2 YYREEE (reference sequence). This CDR3 region has 13 residues. CDR3 nucleotides: TGTGCCAGCAGTCACGACCGACAGGGTGAGCAGTACTTC. Translating gives CASSHDRQGEQYF.

The J gene is TRBJ2-1, the V gene TRBV10-1, with D possibly being TRBD2 (6 bases). Germline CDR1 is WNHNN and CDR2 is SYGVQD (reference sequence). The ends were cut back, 0 bases at V and 8 bases at J, with 14 bases in the middle. This CDR3 is 15 amino acids long. The DNA for the CDR3 is TGCGCCAGCAGTGAGTCGGTTGAGGGAGGCCATGAGCAGTTCTTC. Translating gives CASSESVEGGHEQFF.

V gene TRBV6-6 combines with J gene TRBJ2-1, with 7 positions matching TRBD1. The CDR3 extends over 13 amino acids. V shed 7 bases, J shed 5 bases, and the junction held 5 bases outside the gene matches. Germline V lookup: CDR1 MNHNY, CDR2 SVGAGI (reference sequence). CDR3 loop: CASIRDSNNEQFF. CDR3 DNA sequence: TGTGCCAGCATTAGGGACAGCAACAATGAGCAGTTCTTC.

This sequence joins TRBV7-9 and TRBJ2-1, with D maybe TRBD2 (5 bases). CDR1 is SEHNR, CDR2 FQNEAQ, per germline (reference sequence). The CDR3 runs to 14 residues. Trimming removed 1 base from V and 8 bases from J, with 12 bases in between. CDR3 protein: CASSLGTARDEQFF. The CDR3 DNA sequence: TGTGCCAGCAGCTTAGGGACGGCGAGGGATGAGCAGTTCTTC. Based on the CDR3 plus reference TRBV7-9 and TRBJ2-1, the full variable domain is DTGVSQNPRHKITKRGQNVTFRCDPISEHNRLYWYRQTLGQGPEFLTYFQNEAQLEKSRLLSDRFSAERPKGSFSTLEIQRTEQGDSAMYLCASSLGTARDEQFFGPGTRLTVL.

This chain uses TRBV10-1 with TRBJ2-5; 11 nucleotides align to TRBD2. The CDR3 contains 16 residues. The junction had 2 bases not matched to a gene; V was cut back by 1 base and J by 1 base. Per germline, CDR1 WNHNN and CDR2 SYGVQD (reference sequence). This chain's CDR3 is CASSEFLAGGQETQYF. The DNA for the CDR3 is TGCGCCAGCAGTGAGTTTCTAGCGGGAGGCCAAGAGACCCAGTACTTC.

This chain joins TRBV5-4 and TRBJ2-1; 7 bases agree with TRBD2. The CDR3 consists of 12 residues. Germline CDR1 SGHNT, CDR2 YYREEE (reference sequence). The junction had 1 base not matched to a gene; V was cut back by 1 base and J by 9 bases. The CDR3 coding sequence is TGTGCCAGCAGCTTGCGGGGGGTTGAGCAGTTCTTC. Its translation is CASSLRGVEQFF.

CDR3 in amino acids: CASSLVVSAQYF. The CDR3, as DNA: TGTGCCAGCAGCTTGGTGGTGTCGGCCCAGTACTTC. This sequence joins TRBV5-5 and TRBJ2-5, with no clear D. V lost 0 bases and J 9 bases, leaving 9 bases between the germline ends. From germline, CDR1 is SGHKS and CDR2 YYEKEE (reference sequence). The length of the CDR3 is 12 residues. The full variable domain, its missing parts supplied by reference TRBV5-5 and TRBJ2-5, is DAGVTQSPTHLIKTRGQQVTLRCSPISGHKSVSWYQQVLGQGPQFIFQYYEKEERGRGNFPDRFSARQFPNYSSELNVNALLLGDSALYLCASSLVVSAQYFGPGTRLLVL.

This chain links TRBV6-4 with TRBJ2-7, with 14 nucleotides matching TRBD2. The CDR3 sequence is 14 residues long. The J segment lost 7 bases and the V segment lost 6 bases, leaving 5 bases of the junction unmatched. Germline V gene sequence: CDR1 MRHNA, CDR2 SNTAGT. The CDR3 sequence: CASSRLAGGLEQYF. CDR3 coding DNA: TGTGCCAGCAGCAGACTAGCGGGAGGGCTAGAGCAGTACTTC.

The rearrangement uses TRBV18 and TRBJ2-3, with TRBD1 identical over 8 bases. Germline lookup yields CDR1 KGHSH and CDR2 LQKENI. With 4 bases clipped from V and 6 bases from J, the junction kept 3 bases outside the gene matches. The CDR3 runs 13 residues. CDR3 loop: CASSLRQGDTQYF. The CDR3 DNA follows: TGTGCCAGCTCACTCAGACAGGGGGATACGCAGTATTTT. The full variable domain, rest sourced from reference TRBV18 and TRBJ2-3, is NAGVMQNPRHLVRRRGQEARLRCSPMKGHSHVYWYRQLPEEGLKFMVYLQKENIIDESGMPKERFSAEFPKEGPSILRIQQVVRGDSAAYFCASSLRQGDTQYFGPGTRLTVL.

This clone was seen a single time. In nucleotides, the CDR3 is TGTGCCAGCAGCAGACAGGGCTCCTACGAGCAGTACTTC. This sequence encodes CASSRQGSYEQYF. This chain connects TRBV5-4 to TRBJ2-7, with TRBD1 matching over 7 bases. The germline CDR1 and CDR2 sequences are SGHNT and YYREEE (reference sequence). The J segment lost 0 bases and the V segment lost 4 bases, leaving 1 base of the junction unmatched. This CDR3 comprises 13 residues.

V gene TRBV7-8 combines with J gene TRBJ2-7, with TRBD1 as a possible D gene (6 bases). Trimming took off 2 bases at V and 1 base at J, with 9 bases between the two ends. The germline V gene has CDR1 SGHVS and CDR2 FQNEAQ. The CDR3 length is 14 residues. CDR3 in DNA: TGTGCCAGCAGCTTACAGGGGTCTTCCTACGAGCAGTACTTC. Translating it yields CASSLQGSSYEQYF.

This clone was detected ten times or more. This chain links TRBV6-1 with TRBJ1-2; D is unclear. Germline CDR1 and CDR2: MNHNS and SASEGT. This CDR3 spans 13 amino acids. V was cut by 6 bases and J by 6 bases, with 14 bases left in between. Written as DNA, the CDR3 is TGTGCCAGCAGAGAAACGGCATTTCATGGCTACACCTTC. It specifies CASRETAFHGYTF.

The chain employs TRBV11-2 and TRBJ2-2; possibly TRBD1 or TRBD2 for D (5 bases each). The V end was cut by 5 bases, the J end by 2 bases, with 15 bases between. CDR1 SGHAT and CDR2 FQNNGV come from the germline V gene. The CDR3 is 16 residues long. CDR3 nucleotides: TGTGCCAGCAGCACTCGACCGGGGCTAAACACCGGGGAGCTGTTTTTT. Translated: CASSTRPGLNTGELFF. The full variable domain, its missing parts supplied by reference TRBV11-2 and TRBJ2-2, is EAGVAQSPRYKIIEKRQSVAFWCNPISGHATLYWYQQILGQGPKLLIQFQNNGVVDDSQLPKDRFSAERLKGVDSTLKIQPAKLEDSAVYLCASSTRPGLNTGELFFGEGSRLTVL.